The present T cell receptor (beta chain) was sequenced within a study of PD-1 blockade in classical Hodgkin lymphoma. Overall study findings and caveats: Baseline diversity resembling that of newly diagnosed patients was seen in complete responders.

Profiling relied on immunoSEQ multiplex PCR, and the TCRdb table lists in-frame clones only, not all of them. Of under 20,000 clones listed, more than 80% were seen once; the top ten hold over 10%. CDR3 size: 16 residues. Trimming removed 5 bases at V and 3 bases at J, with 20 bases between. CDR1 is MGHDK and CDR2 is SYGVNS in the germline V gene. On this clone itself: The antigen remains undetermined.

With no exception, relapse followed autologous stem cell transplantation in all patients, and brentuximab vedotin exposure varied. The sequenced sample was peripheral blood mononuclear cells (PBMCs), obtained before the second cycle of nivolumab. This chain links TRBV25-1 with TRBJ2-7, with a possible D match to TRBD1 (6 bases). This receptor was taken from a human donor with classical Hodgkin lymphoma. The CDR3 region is CASSPNDRLFLYEQYF. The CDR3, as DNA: TGTGCCAGCAGTCCCAACGACAGGTTGTTTCTCTACGAGCAGTACTTC.